This T cell receptor beta chain comes out of a study of cytomegalovirus exposure and HLA in healthy donors. From germline, CDR1 is LNHDA and CDR2 SQIVND (reference sequence). The CDR3 extends over 15 amino acids. Trimming stripped 3 bases from V and 8 bases from J, with 17 bases between. This clone was observed once. The antigen is undetermined. PCR employed 60 Vbeta and 13 Jbeta primers. Data came from immunoSEQ multiplex PCR; TCRdb stores just in-frame clones and leaves some out. The table records about 130,000 clones, roughly 62% of them present only once. General study points: Sequencing had likely introduced a cluster of highly shared sequence variants as an artifact. Many donors shared some public TCRs, even though most TCR sequences were rare. Later analysis showed most CMV-associated TCR beta chains appearing HLA-restricted. Several V segments, TRBV6-2 and TRBV6-3 among them, could not be told apart and were dropped.

The sample consisted of PBMCs. The TCR was taken from a young man in good health and CMV-seropositive. The chain combines TRBV19 with TRBJ2-4, with D unresolved. As DNA, the CDR3 is TGTGCCAGTAGTATTTTTCTGACACAGTCGGACATTCAGTACTTC. Its protein product is CASSIFLTQSDIQYF.